This TCR beta chain was found in a study of T cell responses to AZD1222 COVID-19 vaccine. Study results and limitations: Clonal diversity was possibly underestimated; the donors were predominantly white British and more often female.

Second doses that came at about 4 or about 12 weeks were put together. Generated by immunoSEQ multiplex PCR, the TCRdb table keeps only in-frame clones and is missing some. The table records about 77,000 clones, roughly nine tenths of them present only once. Worth noting for this clone: Its antigen remains unidentified.

This CDR3 region has 14 residues. The V gene end was trimmed by 6 bases and the J gene end by 10 bases; junction bases not matched to a gene: 6. Per the germline V gene, CDR1 is MDHEN and CDR2 is SYDVKM. This chain uses TRBV28 with TRBJ1-6, with TRBD1 identical over 10 bases. This specimen was peripheral blood, taken 28 days after the second AZD1222 dose. The clonotype was recovered from an adult who received the AZD1222 COVID-19 vaccine. The DNA of the CDR3 is TGTGCCAGCAGCTTACCGGGACAGGGGTCACCCCTCCACTTT. Amino acids: CASSLPGQGSPLHF.